This T cell receptor beta chain came from a study of vaccination and CD4 T cells after COVID-19. At the level of the study: Samples taken post-COVID came a median 101 days after diagnosis, ranging from 35 to 161. SARS-CoV-2, HCoV-NL63, HCoV-OC43 and HCoV-229E supplied the overlapping spike peptides used to stimulate cells.

This CDR3 has 14 amino acids. Germline CDR1 and CDR2: MGHDK and SYGVNS. The V gene lost 4 bases and the J gene lost 2 bases, with 11 bases spanning the gap. About this clonotype itself: Its antigen is not identified.

Sequencing of the DNA from cultured CD4+ T cells was carried out with the Oncomine TCR Beta short-read assay. MiXCR, applied by TCRdb to the PCR reads, yields one record per CDR3 protein. Of about 10,000 distinct CDR3 sequences listed, around 55% are singletons. Treatment specified: roughly 10-day PBMC culture with coronavirus spike peptide pools or control peptides (ViraFEST assay). ViraFEST relied on peptide pools to expand antigen-specific T cells; the TCRs were sequenced afterward. Cells were cultured for 9 to 10 days, and then CD4+ T cells were isolated by negative selection. The rearrangement links TRBV25-1 to TRBJ1-2, with D tentatively TRBD1 (5 bases). Sequencing input: CD4+ T cells from blood, cultured in vitro. The receptor's source is a human donor who had recovered from COVID-19. In nucleotides, the CDR3 is TGTGCCAGCAGTGGGTCAGGGACCAACTATGGCTACACCTTC. Its translation: CASSGSGTNYGYTF.